Shown below are 12 T cell receptor beta chains from a single sample sequenced in a study of spatial heterogeneity in lung cancer (dated by TCRdb to between 2018 and 2020). The method behind the library was 5' RACE. The data were produced on a NextSeq 500. TCRdb reprocessed the public reads (quality trimming at Q25 with fastp, clone calling with MiXCR) and kept in-frame beta chains. Entries that share a CDR3 protein sequence are merged under the most common genes and DNA. This sample gives around 9,800 distinct CDR3 sequences in total; about 6.3% of them show up just once. Of the sample, 28% is held by the ten largest clones. The label giving this sample's time point can be read as: sample taken at primary tumor resection. TCR sequencing used whole RNA extracted from tumor and nontumor lung tissue, or from cryopreserved PBMC samples, without cell sorting. The starting material was PBMCs, obtained at surgery. Receptors originate from a male donor with early-stage non-small cell lung cancer.

By share of the sample, this clonotype is medium-sized (0.01 to 0.1%). This beta chain represents an off-target read in a library built for alpha chains; its size is of limited meaning. The chain recombines TRBV7-2 with TRBJ2-7; no definite D call. The CDR3 is 14 residues long. The germline V gene encodes CDR1 SGHTA and CDR2 FQGNSA. V was trimmed by 2 bases and J by 0 bases, leaving 8 bases between them. CDR3 in DNA: TGTGCCAGCAGCTTACTACACAGCTCCTACGAGCAGTACTTC. This sequence encodes CASSLLHSSYEQYF.

This clonotype is labeled medium-sized. This beta chain is a stray sequence in a library constructed for alpha chains; its clone size is not meaningful. The chain carries TRBV28 and TRBJ2-3; D gene ambiguous. Looked up from germline, CDR1 is MDHEN and CDR2 is SYDVKM. Trimming left V 7 bases short and J 0 bases short, with 14 bases between. This CDR3 has 15 amino acids. The CDR3, as DNA: TGTGCCAGCAACCACGGCAGCGTGAGCACAGATACGCAGTATTTT. This sequence encodes CASNHGSVSTDTQYF.

This clonotype was detected many times. This beta chain is an unintended read in a library built for alpha chains; its size means little. The V gene is TRBV3-1, the J gene TRBJ1-1, with D hard to call. The V and J ends lost 1 base and 1 base respectively, with 7 bases between them. This CDR3 is 14 amino acids long. Germline loops: CDR1 LGHDT, CDR2 YNNKEL (reference sequence). The CDR3: CASSQVSENTEAFF. The DNA of the CDR3 is TGTGCCAGCAGCCAAGTGTCGGAGAACACTGAAGCTTTCTTT.

This clonotype was seen a few times. Since it is a stray read in a library aimed at alpha chains, this beta chain has a size that is not meaningful. The chain couples TRBV19 to TRBJ2-1; the match to TRBD2 covers 7 bases. The CDR3 consists of 14 residues. Trimming removed 4 bases from V and 1 base from J; junction bases left unmatched: 1. Germline CDR1 reads LNHDA; CDR2 reads SQIVND (reference sequence). The CDR3 loop reads CASSTSGSYNEQFF. CDR3 DNA sequence: TGTGCCAGTAGTACTAGCGGTTCCTACAATGAGCAGTTCTTC.

A few counts support this clonotype. This beta chain is an unintended read in a library built for alpha chains; its size means little. The chain couples TRBV2 to TRBJ2-3, with 7 bases lining up with TRBD2. V was pared by 5 bases and J by 6 bases, with 8 bases of the junction left unmatched. Germline V lookup: CDR1 SNHLY, CDR2 FYNNEI. The CDR3 has 14 residues. The CDR3 DNA is TGTGCCAGCAGTCCAGCGGGGCCTCGGGATACGCAGTATTTT. Translated, it gives CASSPAGPRDTQYF.

This clonotype is judged medium-sized. This beta chain came through as a stray read in a library set up for alpha chains, and its size says little. The gene calls are TRBV5-1 and TRBJ1-3; D unclear. V was trimmed by 0 bases and J by 4 bases, leaving 11 bases between them. This CDR3 contains 15 residues. Germline lookup yields CDR1 SGHRS and CDR2 YFSETQ. The CDR3 region has the DNA TGCGCCAGCAGCTTGGAACCCTATCGAGGAAACACCATATATTTT. Translation: CASSLEPYRGNTIYF.

This clonotype was observed at least ten times. A library made for alpha chains picked up this beta chain off target, so its size means little. The chain is built from TRBV10-3 and TRBJ1-1; D possibly corresponds to TRBD1 (6 bases). The V end lost 5 bases, the J end lost 5 bases, and 15 bases lay between the germline ends. This CDR3 region has 14 residues. The germline V gene has CDR1 ENHRY and CDR2 SYGVKD. The CDR3 spells CAISTGSQGTEAFF. The CDR3, as DNA: TGTGCCATCAGTACAGGGAGCCAGGGGACTGAAGCTTTCTTT.

This clonotype has only a few counts. Little can be read into the size of this beta chain, an off-target read in a library designed for alpha chains. V is TRBV3-1 and J is TRBJ2-1; TRBD2 might be the D (5 bases). Per the germline V gene, CDR1 is LGHDT and CDR2 is YNNKEL (reference sequence). This CDR3 comprises 16 residues. V lost 0 bases to trimming and J lost 1 base, with 10 bases between them. The CDR3: CASSQEGAVSYNEQFF. For the CDR3, the DNA is TGTGCCAGCAGCCAAGAAGGAGCGGTGTCCTACAATGAGCAGTTCTTC.

This clonotype showed up just a few times. Because the library targeted alpha chains, this beta chain is an off-target read whose size means little. The rearrangement joins TRBV10-3 to TRBJ2-7; D tentatively fits TRBD1 or TRBD2 (5 bases each). The CDR3 extends over 13 amino acids. Germline CDR1 and CDR2: ENHRY and SYGVKD. V lost 5 bases to trimming and J lost 6 bases, with 14 bases between them. CDR3 residues: CAISPPGQSEQYF. CDR3 sequence (DNA): TGTGCCATCAGTCCGCCGGGGCAATCCGAGCAGTACTTC.

Notes on this clonotype: Within a library made for alpha chains, this beta chain is off target, and its count is uninformative. V is TRBV12-5 and J is TRBJ1-1; D is uncertain. V dropped 2 bases and J dropped 6 bases, with 13 bases sitting between them. This CDR3 has 14 residues. CDR1 is LGHNT, CDR2 FRNRAP, per germline. Here the CDR3 DNA reads TGTGCTAGTGGTTTGTCCCTCCAAGCGTCTGAAGCTTTCTTT. Translating gives CASGLSLQASEAFF.

Note on this clonotype: This beta chain is off target for a library built for alpha chains, so its abundance means little. The V call is TRBV10-3, the J call TRBJ2-3; tentative D call: TRBD2 (5 bases). The CDR3 is made up of 13 amino acids. V lost 3 bases and J 9 bases, leaving 13 bases between the germline ends. CDR1 and CDR2 (germline): ENHRY, SYGVKD. CDR3 sequence (DNA): TGTGCCATCAGTGAAGATAAGCGGTACACGCAGTATTTT. Translated: CAISEDKRYTQYF.

The sample holds many counts of this clonotype. A library made for alpha chains picked up this beta chain off target, so its size means little. V is TRBV9 and J is TRBJ2-1; D ambiguous. The germline CDR1 and CDR2 sequences are SGDLS and YYNGEE. The CDR3 contains 14 residues. With 0 bases removed from V and 2 bases from J, the gap between germline ends came to 6 bases. For the CDR3, the DNA is TGTGCCAGCAGCGTAGGGAGTGCCTACAATGAGCAGTTCTTC. Amino acids: CASSVGSAYNEQFF.